Below are 28 T cell receptor beta chains sequenced from a single sample in a study of CD8+ T cells in alopecia areata. Treatment: oral pan-JAK inhibitor, 5-10 mg twice daily. Reverse transcribed after extraction, RNA yielded cDNA as the sequencing template. Profiled with immunoSEQ multiplex PCR; TCRdb holds only in-frame clones, not every one. Found here are about 180,000 clones, approximately 53% of them singletons; the top ten hold roughly 10%. The source material was CD8+ T cells sorted from blood, sampled at week 24, from a patient treated with tofacitinib. These receptors all come from a human donor with alopecia areata.

V and J are TRBV25-1 and TRBJ2-1, with 7 bases that match TRBD1. This CDR3 comprises 13 residues. Germline values: CDR1 MGHDK, CDR2 SYGVNS. The trim removed 3 bases at V and 9 bases at J, leaving 5 bases unmatched. CDR3 region: CASSDRGLVEQFF. The CDR3 DNA reads as TGTGCCAGCAGTGACAGGGGGTTGGTTGAGCAGTTCTTC.

The chain combines TRBV30 with TRBJ2-7; D is undetermined. V was pared by 3 bases and J by 4 bases, with 16 bases between. The germline V gene has CDR1 GTSNPN and CDR2 SVGIG (reference sequence). The CDR3 spans 14 residues. This CDR3 is CAWSSDPLPYEQYF. The CDR3 DNA reads TGTGCCTGGAGCTCGGACCCCCTCCCTTACGAGCAGTACTTC.

This clone was counted a few times. This chain joins TRBV27 and TRBJ2-3; D unclear. CDR1 and CDR2 from the germline V gene are MNHEY and SMNVEV (reference sequence). The CDR3 loop spans 13 amino acids. V was trimmed by 1 base and J by 0 bases, leaving 2 bases between them. The CDR3 region has the DNA TGTGCCAGCAGTTTATGGAGCACAGATACGCAGTATTTT. It is translated as CASSLWSTDTQYF.

Comments on this clone: Different DNA sequences within this sample yield the same CDR3. V usage is TRBV7-9 and J usage is TRBJ1-2; 7 nucleotides align to TRBD1. Germline CDR1 SEHNR, CDR2 FQNEAQ (reference sequence). J was trimmed by 4 bases and V by 5 bases; bases with no gene match: 7. CDR3 size: 14 residues. For the CDR3, the DNA is TGTGCCAGCAGCCCGGGGACAGACTCCTATGGCTACACCTTC. It codes for CASSPGTDSYGYTF. Using reference TRBV7-9 and TRBJ1-2 for the parts outside the CDR3, the full variable domain is DTGVSQNPRHKITKRGQNVTFRCDPISEHNRLYWYRQTLGQGPEFLTYFQNEAQLEKSRLLSDRFSAERPKGSFSTLEIQRTEQGDSAMYLCASSPGTDSYGYTFGSGTRLTVV.

The CDR3 region is CASSQDHGGAYEQYF. The CDR3 bases are TGCGCCAGCAGCCAAGATCACGGGGGGGCCTACGAGCAGTACTTC. The rearrangement links TRBV4-3 to TRBJ2-7, with 8 bases identical to TRBD2. Germline V gene lookup returns CDR1 LGHNA and CDR2 YSLEER. There are 15 residues in the CDR3. With 0 bases clipped from V and 2 bases from J, the junction kept 3 bases outside the gene matches.

The chain uses TRBV29-1 and TRBJ1-1; D gene ambiguous. Germline CDR1 reads SQVTM; CDR2 reads ANQGSEA. This CDR3 is built from 15 residues. V was trimmed by 0 bases and J by 7 bases, leaving 18 bases between them. This CDR3 is CSVEDPDRVQVEAFF. The CDR3, as DNA: TGCAGCGTTGAAGATCCGGATCGTGTGCAGGTTGAAGCTTTCTTT.

V is TRBV7-8 and J is TRBJ1-1; a possible D gene is TRBD1 (5 bases). CDR1 is SGHVS and CDR2 is FQNEAQ in the germline V gene. The CDR3 loop spans 14 amino acids. V dropped 4 bases and J dropped 6 bases, with 15 bases sitting between them. CDR3 in DNA: TGTGCCAGCAGCTCCGCCGGGGGAGGGCCTGAAGCTTTCTTT. As protein: CASSSAGGGPEAFF.

The V and J genes are TRBV6-5 and TRBJ2-7; TRBD2 agrees at 8 bases. CDR1 and CDR2 from the germline V gene are MNHEY and SVGAGI. CDR3 length equals 13 residues. The J segment lost 3 bases and the V segment lost 5 bases, leaving 3 bases of the junction unmatched. This chain's CDR3 is CASSASGHYEQYF. As DNA, the CDR3 is TGTGCCAGCAGTGCTAGCGGGCACTACGAGCAGTACTTC.

The V gene is TRBV7-8, the J gene TRBJ2-2; TRBD2 aligns across 7 bases. The CDR3 sequence is 15 residues long. The V and J ends lost 5 bases and 2 bases, in that order; junction bases with no gene match: 5. Germline V gene sequence: CDR1 SGHVS, CDR2 FQNEAQ. The CDR3 nucleotides read TGTGCCAGCAGCCAAACTAGCGAAAACACCGGGGAGCTGTTTTTT. Translating gives CASSQTSENTGELFF. The full variable domain, rest sourced from reference TRBV7-8 and TRBJ2-2, is GAGVSQSPRYKVAKRGQDVALRCDPISGHVSLFWYQQALGQGPEFLTYFQNEAQLDKSGLPSDRFFAERPEGSVSTLKIQRTQQEDSAVYLCASSQTSENTGELFFGEGSRLTVL.

In its sample, this clone was seen a few times. This chain uses TRBV10-3 with TRBJ2-2; D is unclear. V was clipped by 10 bases and J by 1 base, with 7 bases between them. The CDR3 is 12 amino acids. Germline CDR1 is ENHRY and CDR2 is SYGVKD. CDR3 DNA: TGTGCCAGCAGAGAGAACACCGGGGAGCTGTTTTTT. Its translation is CASRENTGELFF.

This sequence joins TRBV29-1 and TRBJ1-1, with a possible D match to TRBD1 (6 bases). The CDR3 spans 14 residues. Germline V gene lookup returns CDR1 SQVTM and CDR2 ANQGSEA. The V and J ends lost 7 bases and 4 bases respectively, with 19 bases between them. The CDR3 sequence: CSAEGGAESTEAFF. The CDR3 DNA reads as TGCAGCGCAGAGGGGGGGGCTGAAAGCACTGAAGCTTTCTTT.

V is TRBV19 and J is TRBJ2-2; maybe TRBD1 (6 bases). This CDR3 contains 13 residues. Trimming left V 7 bases short and J 3 bases short, with 9 bases between. The germline V gene has CDR1 LNHDA and CDR2 SQIVND (reference sequence). The chain's CDR3 is CASKTGYTGELFF. The CDR3, as DNA: TGTGCCAGTAAGACAGGATACACCGGGGAGCTGTTTTTT. Complete variable domain (other parts from reference TRBV19 and TRBJ2-2): DGGITQSPKYLFRKEGQNVTLSCEQNLNHDAMYWYRQDPGQGLRLIYYSQIVNDFQKGDIAEGYSVSREKKESFPLTVTSAQKNPTAFYLCASKTGYTGELFFGEGSRLTVL.

The J gene is TRBJ2-3, the V gene TRBV30; tentatively, D is TRBD2 (6 bases). This CDR3 contains 13 residues. Trimming pared 2 bases from V and 1 base from J, leaving 7 bases between. The germline gives CDR1 GTSNPN, CDR2 SVGIG (reference sequence). The CDR3 coding sequence is TGTGCCTGGAGTTCGGGGGGCACAGATACGCAGTATTTT. It translates to CAWSSGGTDTQYF.

This chain links TRBV13 with TRBJ1-1; no reliable D call. Trimming cost V 4 bases and J 6 bases, with 12 bases left between them. CDR3 length: 13 residues. Germline V lookup: CDR1 PRHDT, CDR2 FYEKMQ (reference sequence). DNA of the CDR3: TGTGCCAGCAGCTCCCTTGGACCGGCTGAAGCTTTCTTT. This translates into CASSSLGPAEAFF.

V gene TRBV15 combines with J gene TRBJ1-1; TRBD1 agrees at 7 bases. V was pared by 5 bases and J by 0 bases, with 3 bases of the junction left unmatched. Germline V lookup: CDR1 LNHNV, CDR2 YYDKDF (reference sequence). There are 14 residues in the CDR3. CDR3 loop: CATSYGTVNTEAFF. The CDR3 DNA reads TGTGCCACCAGCTATGGGACAGTGAACACTGAAGCTTTCTTT.

The chain carries TRBV5-6 and TRBJ2-7; 7 bases match TRBD2. The CDR3 loop spans 15 amino acids. Germline CDR1 SGHDT, CDR2 YYEEEE. V shed 0 bases and J 2 bases; nucleotides not matched to a gene: 5. CDR3 sequence reads: CASSLAGGLAYEQYF. The DNA for the CDR3 is TGTGCCAGCAGCTTGGCGGGGGGACTGGCCTACGAGCAGTACTTC.

DNA of the CDR3: TGCAGCGTTGTACCAGCGGGGTTGTACGAGCAGTACTTC. Residues: CSVVPAGLYEQYF. This chain connects TRBV29-1 to TRBJ2-7; 7 positions match TRBD2. Germline assignment: CDR1 SQVTM and CDR2 ANQGSEA. V shed 4 bases and J 4 bases; nucleotides not matched to a gene: 7. This CDR3 region has 13 residues.

The chain combines TRBV30 with TRBJ1-2; D possibly corresponds to TRBD1 (5 bases). Germline V gives CDR1 GTSNPN, CDR2 SVGIG (reference sequence). V gave up 0 bases and J gave up 5 bases, with 16 bases separating them. There are 15 residues in the CDR3. CDR3 in amino acids: CAWSVSAGKRYGYTF. For the CDR3, the DNA is TGTGCCTGGAGTGTAAGTGCAGGGAAGAGGTATGGCTACACCTTC.

J is TRBJ1-1 and V is TRBV5-1; D is perhaps TRBD1 (5 bases). Trimming took off 0 bases at V and 3 bases at J, with 12 bases between the two ends. Per germline, CDR1 SGHRS and CDR2 YFSETQ. The CDR3 is 15 amino acids. DNA for the CDR3: TGCGCCAGCAGCTTGGGGTTTGGCAGGGACACTGAAGCTTTCTTT. This sequence encodes CASSLGFGRDTEAFF.

This clone has a handful of counts. The V call is TRBV29-1, the J call TRBJ2-7, with no clear D. The V and J ends lost 7 bases and 5 bases respectively, with 12 bases between them. The CDR3 runs 11 residues. Germline assignment: CDR1 SQVTM and CDR2 ANQGSEA. The CDR3 here is CSAVRSHEQYF. The CDR3 DNA reads TGCAGCGCTGTAAGAAGCCACGAGCAGTACTTC.

CDR3 region: CASSERVGSYQPQHF. CDR3 coding DNA: TGTGCCAGCAGTGAAAGGGTGGGCAGTTATCAGCCCCAGCATTTT. The chain couples TRBV6-1 to TRBJ1-5; D not resolved. Germline values: CDR1 MNHNS, CDR2 SASEGT. The V and J ends lost 2 bases and 5 bases respectively, with 13 bases between them. The CDR3 has 15 amino acids.

This clone occurred a few times. The chain carries TRBV13 and TRBJ1-5, with a tentative D call TRBD1 (5 bases). Germline V gene lookup returns CDR1 PRHDT and CDR2 FYEKMQ (reference sequence). The V end was cut by 2 bases, the J end by 6 bases, with 5 bases between. CDR3 length equals 12 residues. The CDR3 loop is CASSLQGQPQHF. The CDR3 nucleotides are TGTGCCAGCAGCTTACAGGGTCAGCCCCAGCATTTT.

The table lists this clone with a few counts. The chain joins TRBV7-2 to TRBJ1-1; D uncertain. Germline values: CDR1 SGHTA, CDR2 FQGNSA. The V end was cut by 5 bases, the J end by 0 bases, with 7 bases between. This CDR3 comprises 13 residues. CDR3 bases: TGTGCCAGCAGCGACCGATTGAACACTGAAGCTTTCTTT. Translating it yields CASSDRLNTEAFF.

Details on this clone: Other DNA variants within this sample encode the same CDR3. J is TRBJ1-4 and V is TRBV11-2, with TRBD1 matching 10 bases. After removal of 3 bases from V and 5 bases from J, the junction contained 0 bases not matched to a gene. Per the germline V gene, CDR1 is SGHAT and CDR2 is FQNNGV. The CDR3 totals 14 residues. The CDR3 DNA is TGTGCCAGCAGCTTGGGACAGGGGAATGAAAAACTGTTTTTT. It codes for CASSLGQGNEKLFF.

The J gene is TRBJ1-2, the V gene TRBV29-1, with 7 nucleotides matching TRBD1. The junction had 7 bases not matched to a gene; V was cut back by 3 bases and J by 3 bases. Germline-derived CDR1 and CDR2 are SQVTM and ANQGSEA. The CDR3 consists of 14 residues. The CDR3 coding sequence is TGCAGCGTTGAGGCTGCCGGGACAGACTATGGCTACACCTTC. Its protein is CSVEAAGTDYGYTF.

Points on this clone: The CDR3 does not end in the conserved phenylalanine or tryptophan, so this is likely a read error. In nucleotides, the CDR3 is TGCAGCGTCCCGAGCGGGCGAGGCTACACCTCC. This translates into CSVPSGRGYTS. The genes are TRBV29-1 and TRBJ1-2; D is ambiguous. Germline CDR1 reads SQVTM; CDR2 reads ANQGSEA. Trimming removed 6 bases at V and 8 bases at J, with 13 bases between. The CDR3 extends over 11 amino acids.

V usage is TRBV7-6 and J usage is TRBJ2-5, with 10 bases matching TRBD2. CDR1 and CDR2 (germline): SGHVS, FNYEAQ. Trimming took 1 base from V and 5 from J; bases not matched to a gene: 7. There are 16 residues in the CDR3. The CDR3 sequence: CASSLGSSGGHETQYF. As DNA, the CDR3 is TGTGCCAGCAGCTTAGGTAGTAGCGGGGGGCACGAGACCCAGTACTTC.

The chain combines TRBV9 with TRBJ1-1, with D maybe TRBD1 (6 bases). The germline CDR1 and CDR2 sequences are SGDLS and YYNGEE. The CDR3 is made up of 15 amino acids. Trimming stripped 4 bases from V and 0 bases from J, with 13 bases between. CDR3 in amino acids: CASSPGGGMNTEAFF. CDR3 DNA sequence: TGTGCCAGCAGCCCGGGAGGGGGTATGAACACTGAAGCTTTCTTT.